The T cell receptor beta chain under discussion was sequenced for a study of CD8 T cells in Susac syndrome. Sequencing of TCR beta drew on CD8+ and CD4+ T cells from blood. While CD8+ and CD4+ T cells were isolated negatively, TEMRA cells were enriched by FACS. The RNA, 0.5 to 1 ug, was put through reverse transcription using random hexamers. Amplification of the TCR beta CDR3 was carried out by immunoSEQ multiplex PCR, which spanned a total of 54 Vbeta and 13 Jbeta segments. TCRdb re-called the immunoSEQ multiplex PCR reads with MiXCR, one entry per CDR3 protein. The table has about 300,000 distinct CDR3 sequences, roughly 85% seen once. CDR1 WNHNN and CDR2 SYGVQD come from the germline V gene (reference sequence). The ends were cut back, 0 bases at V and 4 bases at J, with 12 bases in the middle. The CDR3 is 15 amino acids.

The TCR sequence derives from a human donor with multiple sclerosis. What was sequenced was CD8+ T cells from PBMCs. The chain has TRBV10-1 and TRBJ1-2; D perhaps matches TRBD1 (5 bases). The CDR3 protein is CASSESRTGRYGYTF. The CDR3 bases are TGCGCCAGCAGTGAGTCACGAACGGGACGCTATGGCTACACCTTC.